Listed below are T cell receptor beta chains from one sample, sequenced in a study of blood T cell repertoires in COVID-19. The method was immunoSEQ multiplex PCR; TCRdb's version includes in-frame clones alone and lacks a portion of them. The table records 20,000 to 25,000 clones, over 70% of them present only once. Sequencing used peripheral blood. These receptors were collected from a man aged 55-75 years with active COVID-19. CDR3s include the opening cysteine and the closing phenylalanine or tryptophan. D genes are given only for firm matches. Clone size is given for some rows only: seen once, a few or many times, or a class if the clone is expanded.

D gene: TRBD1; clone size: medium-sized; J gene: TRBJ2-1; CDR3 length: 15; V gene: TRBV18; CDR3 DNA: TGTGCCAGCTCACCGGACAGGAATTCCTACAATGAGCAGTTCTTC; CDR3 protein: CASSPDRNSYNEQFF
D gene: TRBD1; clone size: few; J gene: TRBJ2-6; CDR3 length: 18; V gene: TRBV5-6; CDR3 DNA: TGTGCCAGCAGCTTGGCCGACAGGGTCAGTTCTGGGGCCAACGTCCTGACTTTC; CDR3 protein: CASSLADRVSSGANVLTF
D gene: TRBD2; clone size: NA; J gene: TRBJ2-5; CDR3 length: 16; V gene: TRBV6-5; CDR3 DNA: TGTGCCAGCAGTTACAGGAGACTAGCGGGATCAGAGACCCAGTACTTC; CDR3 protein: CASSYRRLAGSETQYF
D gene: TRBD1; clone size: NA; J gene: TRBJ1-2; CDR3 length: 14; V gene: TRBV30; CDR3 DNA: TGTGCCTGGAGGGGGGGACAGGGGGGCTATGGCTACACCTTC; CDR3 protein: CAWRGGQGGYGYTF
D gene: NA; clone size: NA; J gene: TRBJ2-6; CDR3 length: 20; V gene: TRBV6-6; CDR3 DNA: TGTGCCAGCAGCACCACAGTTAGACAGCAGATGAAATCTGGGGCCAACGTCCTGACTTTC; CDR3 protein: CASSTTVRQQMKSGANVLTF
D gene: NA; clone size: NA; J gene: TRBJ2-7; CDR3 length: 15; V gene: TRBV4-3; CDR3 DNA: TGCGCCAGCAGCCAAGACAGGGGGGTCTCCTACGAGCAGTACTTC; CDR3 protein: CASSQDRGVSYEQYF
D gene: TRBD1; clone size: few; J gene: TRBJ1-1; CDR3 length: 13; V gene: TRBV11-1; CDR3 DNA: TGTGCCAGCAGCTATACAGGGGGCTTTGAAGCTTTCTTT; CDR3 protein: CASSYTGGFEAFF
D gene: NA; clone size: once; J gene: TRBJ1-5; CDR3 length: 14; V gene: TRBV27; CDR3 DNA: TGTGCCAGCAGTTTATTGGGGGGGGCGCTTCCCCAGCATTTT; CDR3 protein: CASSLLGGALPQHF
D gene: NA; clone size: NA; J gene: TRBJ2-4; CDR3 length: 14; V gene: TRBV21-1; CDR3 DNA: TGTGCCAGCAGCACCGACAGGGGTTGGAACATTCAGTACTTC; CDR3 protein: CASSTDRGWNIQYF
D gene: TRBD1; clone size: few; J gene: TRBJ2-1; CDR3 length: 15; V gene: TRBV27; CDR3 DNA: TGTGCCAGCAGTTCCGCAGGGGGCGCGGGTAATGAGCAGTTCTTC; CDR3 protein: CASSSAGGAGNEQFF
D gene: TRBD1; clone size: NA; J gene: TRBJ2-5; CDR3 length: 18; V gene: TRBV27; CDR3 DNA: TGTGCCAGCAGTTCGGGGGCAGGGACAGGGGGGATCCAAGAGACCCAGTACTTC; CDR3 protein: CASSSGAGTGGIQETQYF
D gene: TRBD1; clone size: NA; J gene: TRBJ2-3; CDR3 length: 15; V gene: TRBV19; CDR3 DNA: TGTGCCAGTAGTATCGGGACAGGGGCGACAGATACGCAGTATTTT; CDR3 protein: CASSIGTGATDTQYF
D gene: NA; clone size: NA; J gene: TRBJ2-3; CDR3 length: 13; V gene: TRBV6-5; CDR3 DNA: TGTGCCAGCAGGGAGATAAGCACAGATACGCAGTATTTT; CDR3 protein: CASREISTDTQYF
D gene: NA; clone size: NA; J gene: TRBJ1-1; CDR3 length: 11; V gene: TRBV5-4; CDR3 DNA: TGTGCCAGCAGCTTAACGGGTGAAGCTTTCTTT; CDR3 protein: CASSLTGEAFF
D gene: TRBD2; clone size: medium-sized; J gene: TRBJ2-1; CDR3 length: 18; V gene: TRBV10-3; CDR3 DNA: TGTGCCATCAGTGGCCCCGCTAGCGGAGGGAGCTCCTACAATGAGCAGTTCTTC; CDR3 protein: CAISGPASGGSSYNEQFF
D gene: NA; clone size: few; J gene: TRBJ1-3; CDR3 length: 15; V gene: TRBV11-2; CDR3 DNA: TGTGCCAGCAGCTTAGAAGGGGAATCTGGAAACACCATATATTTT; CDR3 protein: CASSLEGESGNTIYF
D gene: TRBD1; clone size: few; J gene: TRBJ1-1; CDR3 length: 14; V gene: TRBV7-9; CDR3 DNA: TGTGCCAGCAGCTTAGGACAGGGGGACACTGAAGCTTTCTTT; CDR3 protein: CASSLGQGDTEAFF
D gene: NA; clone size: NA; J gene: TRBJ2-5; CDR3 length: 15; V gene: TRBV5-1; CDR3 DNA: TGCGCCAGCAGCACTACGGGACAAGATCAAGAGACCCAGTACTTC; CDR3 protein: CASSTTGQDQETQYF
D gene: NA; clone size: NA; J gene: TRBJ2-3; CDR3 length: 16; V gene: TRBV7-8; CDR3 DNA: TGTGCCAGCAGCCCTGGGACTCCCGGGTACACAGATACGCAGTATTTT; CDR3 protein: CASSPGTPGYTDTQYF
D gene: TRBD2; clone size: once; J gene: TRBJ2-2; CDR3 length: 14; V gene: TRBV19; CDR3 DNA: TGTGCCAGTAGGGGACTAGTAGACACCGGGGAGCTGTTTTTT; CDR3 protein: CASRGLVDTGELFF
D gene: NA; clone size: few; J gene: TRBJ1-5; CDR3 length: 14; V gene: TRBV6-5; CDR3 DNA: TGTGCCAGCAGAATGGGGGGCGGGGGTCAGCCCCAGCATTTT; CDR3 protein: CASRMGGGGQPQHF
D gene: TRBD2; clone size: few; J gene: TRBJ2-1; CDR3 length: 15; V gene: TRBV9; CDR3 DNA: TGTGCCAGCAGCGTCCGCGGGAGGCCCTACAATGAGCAGTTCTTC; CDR3 protein: CASSVRGRPYNEQFF
D gene: NA; clone size: NA; J gene: TRBJ1-4; CDR3 length: 13; V gene: TRBV29-1; CDR3 DNA: TGCAGCGGCCGGACTTCGGGTATTGAAAAACTGTTTTTT; CDR3 protein: CSGRTSGIEKLFF
D gene: NA; clone size: NA; J gene: TRBJ2-3; CDR3 length: 15; V gene: TRBV6-5; CDR3 DNA: TGTGCCAGCAGCTTTAAGATGTCTAGTACAGATACGCAGTATTTT; CDR3 protein: CASSFKMSSTDTQYF
D gene: TRBD2; clone size: NA; J gene: TRBJ2-3; CDR3 length: 16; V gene: TRBV19; CDR3 DNA: TGTGCCAGTAGTTACGGACTAGCGGGAGGTCCAGATACGCAGTATTTT; CDR3 protein: CASSYGLAGGPDTQYF
D gene: NA; clone size: NA; J gene: TRBJ2-5; CDR3 length: 13; V gene: TRBV28; CDR3 DNA: TGTGCCAGCAGTCCTATAGCGGAAGAGACCCAGTACTTC; CDR3 protein: CASSPIAEETQYF
D gene: NA; clone size: NA; J gene: TRBJ1-2; CDR3 length: 16; V gene: TRBV27; CDR3 DNA: TGTGCCAGCAGTTTACGCCCACCAGGGAGAGGGGGAGGCTACACCTTC; CDR3 protein: CASSLRPPGRGGGYTF
D gene: NA; clone size: NA; J gene: TRBJ1-1; CDR3 length: 15; V gene: TRBV11-3; CDR3 DNA: TGTGCCAGCAGCGAAGGAGGCAGGGGATCCACTGAAGCTTTCTTT; CDR3 protein: CASSEGGRGSTEAFF